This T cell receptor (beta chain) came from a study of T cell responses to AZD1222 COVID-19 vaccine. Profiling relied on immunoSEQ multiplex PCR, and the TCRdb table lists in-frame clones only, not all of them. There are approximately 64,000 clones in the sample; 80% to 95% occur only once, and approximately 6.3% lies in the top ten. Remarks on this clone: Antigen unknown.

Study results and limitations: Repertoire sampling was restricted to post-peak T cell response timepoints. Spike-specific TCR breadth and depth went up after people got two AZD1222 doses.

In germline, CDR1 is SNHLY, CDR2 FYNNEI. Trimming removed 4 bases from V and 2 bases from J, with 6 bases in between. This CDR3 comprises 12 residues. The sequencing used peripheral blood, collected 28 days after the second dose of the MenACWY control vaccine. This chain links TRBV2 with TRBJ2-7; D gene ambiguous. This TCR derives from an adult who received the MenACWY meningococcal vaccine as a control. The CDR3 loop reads CASSAAAYEQYF. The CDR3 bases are TGTGCCAGCAGTGCGGCTGCCTACGAGCAGTACTTC.